A selection of T cell receptor beta chains follows, all from one sample in a study of beta chain features in type 1 diabetes. Sequencing used immunoSEQ multiplex PCR; TCRdb keeps in-frame clones, though not all of them. The data hold 85,000 to 110,000 clones, with over 25% observed a single time. The sample taken for sequencing was central memory CD4+ T cells from blood. These receptors were taken from a woman aged 18-29 years with type 1 diabetes. The CDR3 runs from the conserved cysteine through the conserved F or W. Fields, in order: V gene, clone size, J gene, D gene, CDR3 protein. D genes are given only for firm matches. Size is stated for part of the rows, as once, few or many counts, or as a class when the clone is expanded.

V gene: TRBV4-1
clone size: NA
J gene: TRBJ2-3
D gene: TRBD2
CDR3 protein: CASSQARQVASGRDTQYF

V gene: TRBV15
clone size: NA
J gene: TRBJ1-5
D gene: TRBD1
CDR3 protein: CATSRTGADQPQHF

V gene: TRBV7-9
clone size: few
J gene: TRBJ2-5
D gene: TRBD1
CDR3 protein: CASSPSSGTGRETQYF

V gene: TRBV10-3
clone size: few
J gene: TRBJ1-1
D gene: NA
CDR3 protein: CAIRRQEENTEAFF

V gene: TRBV5-4
clone size: NA
J gene: TRBJ2-7
D gene: TRBD2
CDR3 protein: CASSSQREARYEQYF

V gene: TRBV19
clone size: NA
J gene: TRBJ2-2
D gene: NA
CDR3 protein: CASRGHWNTGELFF

V gene: TRBV14
clone size: NA
J gene: TRBJ2-5
D gene: NA
CDR3 protein: CASSQGSTYQETQYF

V gene: TRBV7-9
clone size: NA
J gene: TRBJ1-2
D gene: TRBD1
CDR3 protein: CASSPTGARANYGYTF

V gene: TRBV5-4
clone size: NA
J gene: TRBJ2-3
D gene: TRBD2
CDR3 protein: CASSLRLAGQTDTQYF

V gene: TRBV6-6
clone size: few
J gene: TRBJ2-2
D gene: NA
CDR3 protein: CASSPGRAGTGELFF

V gene: TRBV30
clone size: NA
J gene: TRBJ1-3
D gene: NA
CDR3 protein: CAWSVWTDEGNTIYF

V gene: TRBV5-1
clone size: few
J gene: TRBJ2-5
D gene: TRBD2
CDR3 protein: CASSLSSGRGETQYF

V gene: TRBV28
clone size: few
J gene: TRBJ2-7
D gene: NA
CDR3 protein: CASRGLHYEQYF

V gene: TRBV7-3
clone size: few
J gene: TRBJ2-2
D gene: NA
CDR3 protein: CASSQQGSGGELFF

V gene: TRBV11-3
clone size: NA
J gene: TRBJ1-5
D gene: NA
CDR3 protein: CASSPGSNQPQHF

V gene: TRBV4-2
clone size: few
J gene: TRBJ2-4
D gene: NA
CDR3 protein: CASSQDPHGPDKNIQYF

V gene: TRBV18
clone size: NA
J gene: TRBJ1-4
D gene: TRBD1
CDR3 protein: CASSPGTGNEKLFF

V gene: TRBV7-2
clone size: NA
J gene: TRBJ1-1
D gene: NA
CDR3 protein: CASSFTGRGTEAFF

V gene: TRBV5-4
clone size: NA
J gene: TRBJ2-2
D gene: NA
CDR3 protein: CASSGGTVNTGELFF

V gene: TRBV6-1
clone size: NA
J gene: TRBJ2-7
D gene: TRBD2
CDR3 protein: CASSVAGGLYEQYF

V gene: TRBV5-1
clone size: NA
J gene: TRBJ2-5
D gene: NA
CDR3 protein: CASTEDAGETQYF

V gene: TRBV12-5
clone size: NA
J gene: TRBJ2-5
D gene: NA
CDR3 protein: CASGLSQETQYF

V gene: TRBV6-5
clone size: NA
J gene: TRBJ2-1
D gene: NA
CDR3 protein: CASSYGPGRVVEQFF

V gene: TRBV5-4
clone size: few
J gene: TRBJ2-5
D gene: TRBD1
CDR3 protein: CASSLYRGWGETQYF

V gene: TRBV18
clone size: NA
J gene: TRBJ2-2
D gene: TRBD2
CDR3 protein: CASSQSGGDTGELFF

V gene: TRBV4-3
clone size: few
J gene: TRBJ2-4
D gene: TRBD2
CDR3 protein: CASSQELAANIQYF

V gene: TRBV29-1
clone size: NA
J gene: TRBJ2-1
D gene: TRBD2
CDR3 protein: CSVDTSGRSGNEQFF

V gene: TRBV4-1
clone size: NA
J gene: TRBJ2-6
D gene: NA
CDR3 protein: CASRPTAISSGANVLTF

V gene: TRBV29-1
clone size: few
J gene: TRBJ2-1
D gene: NA
CDR3 protein: CSVEGTIPTSYNEQFF

V gene: TRBV27
clone size: once
J gene: TRBJ2-1
D gene: NA
CDR3 protein: CASSLSGNEQFF

V gene: TRBV2
clone size: once
J gene: TRBJ1-2
D gene: TRBD1
CDR3 protein: CASSEEQGASGYTF

V gene: TRBV30
clone size: many
J gene: TRBJ2-5
D gene: NA
CDR3 protein: CAWSVQGRERGTQYF

V gene: TRBV5-1
clone size: few
J gene: TRBJ2-7
D gene: TRBD1
CDR3 protein: CASSFLAGGGDEQYF

V gene: TRBV5-1
clone size: NA
J gene: TRBJ2-2
D gene: TRBD1
CDR3 protein: CASSLGQGVTGELFF

V gene: TRBV5-1
clone size: NA
J gene: TRBJ1-2
D gene: NA
CDR3 protein: CASSPGEASYGYTF

V gene: TRBV28
clone size: NA
J gene: TRBJ2-2
D gene: TRBD2
CDR3 protein: CASSSPSGTGTGELFF

V gene: TRBV10-2
clone size: NA
J gene: TRBJ2-7
D gene: TRBD2
CDR3 protein: CASGGLAGGPGEQYF

V gene: TRBV28
clone size: many
J gene: TRBJ2-1
D gene: TRBD2
CDR3 protein: CASRFSGREQFF

V gene: TRBV2
clone size: few
J gene: TRBJ1-2
D gene: NA
CDR3 protein: CASPGGLGGYTF

V gene: TRBV5-1
clone size: NA
J gene: TRBJ2-2
D gene: TRBD2
CDR3 protein: CASSSSGGRNTGELFF

V gene: TRBV5-6
clone size: NA
J gene: TRBJ1-5
D gene: NA
CDR3 protein: CASSRGWSNQPQHF

V gene: TRBV5-4
clone size: few
J gene: TRBJ2-4
D gene: TRBD1
CDR3 protein: CASSLGQGGPGAKNIQYF